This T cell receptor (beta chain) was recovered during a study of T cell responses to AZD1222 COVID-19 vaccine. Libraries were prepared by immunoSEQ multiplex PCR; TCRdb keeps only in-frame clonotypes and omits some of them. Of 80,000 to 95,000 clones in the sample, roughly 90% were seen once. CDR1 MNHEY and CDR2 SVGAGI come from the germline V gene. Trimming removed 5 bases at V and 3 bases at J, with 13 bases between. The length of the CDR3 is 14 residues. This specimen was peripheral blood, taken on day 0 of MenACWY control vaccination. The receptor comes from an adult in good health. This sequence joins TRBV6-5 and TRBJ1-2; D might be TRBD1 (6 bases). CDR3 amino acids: CASSLDRSYYGYTF. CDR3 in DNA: TGTGCCAGCAGTCTAGACAGGAGTTACTATGGCTACACCTTC.